This T cell receptor (beta chain) was obtained from a study of cytomegalovirus exposure and HLA in healthy donors. The overall study: T cells numbering about 179 million yielded fewer than 140 million unique TCR beta sequences in an earlier analysis.

It was with 60 Vbeta and 13 Jbeta primers that the PCR ran. Measured with immunoSEQ multiplex PCR; TCRdb has only the in-frame clones, and not every one. The data hold 150,000 or so clones, with more than 60% observed a single time. Germline CDR1 is DFQATT and CDR2 is SNEGSKA (reference sequence). V lost 6 bases to trimming and J lost 0 bases, with 5 bases between them. The CDR3 has 11 amino acids. A remark on this clone: What it binds is not known.

Study conclusions and caveats: TCR beta V segments were, for the most part, productive about 87% or about 30% of the time in an earlier analysis.

Healthy donors of bone marrow made up the group. The J gene is TRBJ2-5, the V gene TRBV20-1; D gene ambiguous. The sample comprised PBMCs. The sequence derives from a man aged 35-49 years in good health and CMV-seropositive. The CDR3 nucleotides are TGCAGTGCCAGTCACCAAGAGACCCAGTACTTC. Translating it yields CSASHQETQYF.